The rows below give T cell receptor beta chains drawn from one sample of a study of blood T cell repertoires in COVID-19. Assay: immunoSEQ multiplex PCR; the TCRdb copy retains only in-frame clones and omits some. Among under 200,000 clones listed, almost 90% were seen once. Sequencing was performed on peripheral blood. These receptors were taken from a man younger than 35 with active or convalescent COVID-19. Both conserved end residues are part of each CDR3. D genes are given only for firm matches. Some rows mark clone size as missing; the rest say once, few, many or name a class of expanded clone.

length	size	V	J	D	DNA	CDR3
18	NA	TRBV18	TRBJ2-6	NA	TGTGCCAGCTCACCAAAAACAGGGCCGAACTCTGGGGCCAACGTCCTGACTTTC	CASSPKTGPNSGANVLTF
14	NA	TRBV6-5	TRBJ2-5	TRBD2	TGTGCCAGCAGGGTAGCGGGGCAATTGGAGACCCAGTACTTC	CASRVAGQLETQYF
13	NA	TRBV6-5	TRBJ1-5	NA	TGTGCCAGCAGTTCAGGGTTGTATCAGCCCCAGCATTTT	CASSSGLYQPQHF
18	NA	TRBV15	TRBJ2-2	NA	TGTGCCACCAGCAGAGACCTCCCTGGGGCTAGTAACACCGGGGAGCTGTTTTTT	CATSRDLPGASNTGELFF
16	NA	TRBV19	TRBJ2-2	NA	TGTGCCAGTAGTCGACGAGCAGGGGTGGTGTCCGGGGAGCTGTTTTTT	CASSRRAGVVSGELFF
15	few	TRBV6-5	TRBJ1-2	NA	TGTGCCAGCAGTTACTCTTACAGTTCCCTCAGCGGCTACACCTTC	CASSYSYSSLSGYTF
19	NA	TRBV6-1	TRBJ2-7	TRBD2	TGTGCCAGCAGTGAAGCGGTGGGCAGGGTAGCGGGACGAGCCTACGAGCAGTACTTC	CASSEAVGRVAGRAYEQYF
13	NA	TRBV6-5	TRBJ1-1	NA	TGTGCCACCGGAGAGGGGGTGTACACTGAAGCTTTCTTT	CATGEGVYTEAFF
13	NA	TRBV2	TRBJ2-7	NA	TGTGCCAGCAGGTTTTCAGAGGACTACGAGCAGTACTTC	CASRFSEDYEQYF
14	NA	TRBV6-5	TRBJ1-2	NA	TGTGCCAGCAGGATTAACGGGAATAACTATGGCTACACCTTC	CASRINGNNYGYTF
15	NA	TRBV9	TRBJ1-2	TRBD1	TGTGCCAGCAGCGCACTGGGGACAGTTAACTATGGCTACACCTTC	CASSALGTVNYGYTF
13	NA	TRBV5-1	TRBJ2-1	TRBD1	TGCGCCAGCAACCGGGACAGGGTGGATGAGCAGTTCTTC	CASNRDRVDEQFF
15	NA	TRBV4-1	TRBJ1-2	NA	TGCGCCAGCAGCCCTCGACAGGATAATAACTATGGCTACACCTTC	CASSPRQDNNYGYTF
15	once	TRBV27	TRBJ2-1	NA	TGTGCCAGCAGACAAGAGCTAGGAGCCTACAATGAGCAGTTCTTC	CASRQELGAYNEQFF
15	once	TRBV27	TRBJ2-7	NA	TGTGCCAGCAGTCCAAGCCTCGGACAGTCCTACGAGCAGTACTTC	CASSPSLGQSYEQYF
15	once	TRBV11-2	TRBJ2-1	TRBD2	TGTGCCAGCAGCTTAGGGGCTAGCGGGGTCAATGAGCAGTTCTTC	CASSLGASGVNEQFF
15	few	TRBV5-1	TRBJ2-2	TRBD1	TGCGCCAGCAGCTTGGCGACAGGGCACACCGGGGAGCTGTTTTTT	CASSLATGHTGELFF
13	NA	TRBV12-3/TRBV12-4	TRBJ1-5	NA	TGTGCCAGCACCGTACAGGGAGTCCAGCCCCAGCATTTT	CASTVQGVQPQHF
13	NA	TRBV7-9	TRBJ1-1	NA	TGTGCCAGCAGGCCCAATTTAGTTACTGAAGCTTTCTTT	CASRPNLVTEAFF
13	NA	TRBV19	TRBJ2-5	NA	TGTGCCAGTAGTATAGGGCGGCAAGAGACCCAGTACTTC	CASSIGRQETQYF
17	NA	TRBV14	TRBJ1-4	NA	TGTGCCAGCAGCCAAGACCGGGTGGGTTCGGCTAATGAAAAACTGTTTTTT	CASSQDRVGSANEKLFF
13	NA	TRBV27	TRBJ1-5	NA	TGTGCCAGCAGGGGTGGGCGCAATCAGCCCCAGCATTTT	CASRGGRNQPQHF
14	NA	TRBV29-1	TRBJ1-1	TRBD1	TGCAGCGTTGCCCCAAGGGACAGTGGGACTGAAGCTTTCTTT	CSVAPRDSGTEAFF
14	NA	TRBV6-6	TRBJ1-1	TRBD1	TGTGCCAGCAGCCTCGGACAGGGATTTATTGAAGCTTTCTTT	CASSLGQGFIEAFF
15	NA	TRBV9	TRBJ2-7	TRBD2	TGTGCCAGCAGCGTAGCCGGGACTAGCGGGTACGAGCAGTACTTC	CASSVAGTSGYEQYF
14	once	TRBV19	TRBJ2-1	TRBD2	TGTGCCAGTAGTACCTCTAGCGGTTACAATGAGCAGTTCTTC	CASSTSSGYNEQFF
13	NA	TRBV29-1	TRBJ1-1	NA	TGCAGCGTTGGTGGGCCGCTGAACACTGAAGCTTTCTTT	CSVGGPLNTEAFF
13	NA	TRBV6-5	TRBJ2-2	NA	TGTGCCAGCGCCCGAGTAGACACCGGGGAGCTGTTTTTT	CASARVDTGELFF
11	NA	TRBV29-1	TRBJ1-1	NA	TGCAGCGTTGATGGACAGTTCGGAGCTTTCTTT	CSVDGQFGAFF
13	NA	TRBV3-1/TRBV3-2	TRBJ1-2	TRBD1	TGTGCCAGCAGCCAACTGGACAGGGACGGCTACACCTTC	CASSQLDRDGYTF
15	NA	TRBV2	TRBJ2-5	NA	TGTGCCAGCAGTAGCGACCGGGGATGGCAAGAGACCCAGTACTTC	CASSSDRGWQETQYF
11	NA	TRBV20-1	TRBJ1-2	NA	TGCAGTGCTAGTGGGTTTCGGGAGAACACCTTC	CSASGFRENTF
17	NA	TRBV7-2	TRBJ1-3	TRBD1	TGTGCCAGCAGCGGAGGGACAGGGGAGTTGTCTGGAAACACCATATATTTT	CASSGGTGELSGNTIYF
14	NA	TRBV10-2	TRBJ2-7	TRBD1	TGCGCCAGCACACCATTCGGACAGGCTTTCGAGCAGTACTTC	CASTPFGQAFEQYF
16	NA	TRBV28	TRBJ1-5	NA	TGTGCCAGCAGTTCCCGGGACGGGGGAGGTGATCAGCCCCAGCATTTT	CASSSRDGGGDQPQHF
15	NA	TRBV5-1	TRBJ2-1	TRBD2	TGCGCCAGCAGCGAAAGAGCGGGGGGCTACAATGAGCAGTTCTTC	CASSERAGGYNEQFF
14	NA	TRBV4-2	TRBJ2-3	NA	TGTGCCAGCAGCCAACAGACTACCACAGATACGCAGTATTTT	CASSQQTTTDTQYF
13	once	TRBV6-4	TRBJ2-3	NA	TGTGCCAGCAGTGGACAGCGCACAGATACGCAGTATTTT	CASSGQRTDTQYF
16	NA	TRBV3-1/TRBV3-2	TRBJ2-2	NA	TGTGCCAGCAGCCAAGATCCCAGGGAGGTATTCGGGGAGCTGTTTTTT	CASSQDPREVFGELFF
14	NA	TRBV5-1	TRBJ2-7	NA	TGCGCCAGCAGCTTCGAAACTCCTTCCTACGAGCAGTACTTC	CASSFETPSYEQYF
18	NA	TRBV30	TRBJ1-4	TRBD1	TGTGCCTGGACTAGGGGGACAGGGGGATTTTCAACTAATGAAAAACTGTTTTTT	CAWTRGTGGFSTNEKLFF
15	NA	TRBV2	TRBJ2-7	TRBD1	TGTGCCAGCAGCGCACCGGGACAGGACTCCTACGAGCAGTACTTC	CASSAPGQDSYEQYF
15	NA	TRBV6-2/TRBV6-3	TRBJ2-7	TRBD1	TGTGCCAGCAGTTACCGCGGGACAGGGGGCTACGAGCAGTACTTC	CASSYRGTGGYEQYF
17	NA	TRBV13	TRBJ2-7	NA	TGTGCCAGCAGCTGTACTTCCTGGGGCTGCAGCTCCTACGAGCAGTACTTC	CASSCTSWGCSSYEQYF
15	NA	TRBV15	TRBJ1-5	NA	TGTGCCACCAGCAGAGACAGGGTTTCGGGCCAGCCCCAGCATTTT	CATSRDRVSGQPQHF
14	once	TRBV2	TRBJ1-3	TRBD1	TGTGCCAGCGGAAGTCGACAGGGTGGAAACACCATATATTTT	CASGSRQGGNTIYF
15	few	TRBV5-1	TRBJ2-7	NA	TGCGCCAGCAGCTTGGGGCAGATAAGCTCCTACGAGCAGTACTTC	CASSLGQISSYEQYF
15	NA	TRBV11-3	TRBJ2-2	TRBD1	TGTGCCAGCAGCTTAGGACAGGGGGACACCGGGGAGCTGTTTTTT	CASSLGQGDTGELFF
12	NA	TRBV18	TRBJ2-1	NA	TGTGCCAGCTCACCATTACGGGGTGAGCAGTTCTTC	CASSPLRGEQFF
11	NA	TRBV30	TRBJ2-7	NA	TGTGCCTCCGCCCGGGACTACGAGCAGTACTTC	CASARDYEQYF